Shown below are 22 T cell receptor beta chains from a single sample sequenced in a study of cytomegalovirus exposure and HLA in healthy donors. Primers: 60 Vbeta forward and 13 Jbeta reverse. Produced via immunoSEQ multiplex PCR; TCRdb's table is partial and in-frame only. The table lists 95,000 to 150,000 clones, approximately 80% of them singletons. The specimen sequenced was PBMCs. The receptors here all came from a woman between 18 and 29 years old in good health and CMV-seronegative.

The rearrangement links TRBV5-6 to TRBJ1-2; 8 bases line up with TRBD1. Germline lookup yields CDR1 SGHDT and CDR2 YYEEEE. CDR3 length equals 18 residues. V lost 0 bases to trimming and J lost 8 bases; unmatched junction nucleotides: 18. CDR3 coding DNA: TGTGCCAGCAGCTTGGCCTATGCTTTTCGAGACAGGGGTGAAGGCTACACCTTC. Translated: CASSLAYAFRDRGEGYTF.

V and J are TRBV19 and TRBJ1-4; the D is unclear. CDR3 size: 14 residues. V shed 0 bases and J shed 7 bases, with 9 bases lying between them. The germline CDR1 and CDR2 sequences are LNHDA and SQIVND (reference sequence). CDR3 DNA: TGTGCCAGTAGTATAGAGAGGCAGAGTGAAAAACTGTTTTTT. As protein: CASSIERQSEKLFF.

V usage is TRBV12-1 and J usage is TRBJ1-4. TRBV12-1 is termed a pseudogene. The CDR3 extends over 16 amino acids. The CDR3 region has the DNA TGTGCCAGCAGCTTTGACCCCGACGGAGTCAATGAAAAACTGTTTTTT. Translated, it gives CASSFDPDGVNEKLFF.

J is TRBJ1-2 and V is TRBV6-6; D gene unclear. The CDR3 is made up of 13 amino acids. Trimming left V 2 bases short and J 5 bases short, with 9 bases between. Germline CDR1 is MNHNY and CDR2 is SVGAGI (reference sequence). The CDR3 region has the DNA TGTGCCAGCAGTTACCTTCCCAGTTATGGCTACACCTTC. This gives the protein CASSYLPSYGYTF.

This chain joins TRBV13 and TRBJ2-2, with D unresolved. CDR1 and CDR2 (germline): PRHDT, FYEKMQ (reference sequence). The CDR3 extends over 14 amino acids. Trimming removed 1 base at V and 1 base at J, with 4 bases between. The DNA for the CDR3 is TGTGCCAGCAGCTTAGAACTGAACACCGGGGAGCTGTTTTTT. It yields the protein CASSLELNTGELFF.

This chain uses TRBV6-6 with TRBJ2-7; TRBD2 matches 9 bases. The germline gives CDR1 MNHNY, CDR2 SVGAGI (reference sequence). V shed 4 bases, J shed 2 bases, and the junction held 9 bases outside the gene matches. The CDR3 covers 16 residues. The CDR3 here is CASSSPKSGGPYEQYF. CDR3 DNA: TGTGCCAGCAGTTCACCCAAGAGCGGGGGGCCCTACGAGCAGTACTTC.

Of note for this clone: At one end, the junction sequence differs from germline, possibly due to a read error. This chain connects TRBV6-6 to TRBJ2-6, with 7 bases that match TRBD1. The CDR3 totals 16 residues. CDR1 is MNHNY, CDR2 SVGAGI, per germline (reference sequence). CDR3 bases: TGTGCCAGCAGCCAGCTACAGGGGAAGGGGGCCAACGGCCTGACTTTC. Residues: CASSQLQGKGANGLTF.

The genes are TRBV6-5 and TRBJ1-4, with D maybe TRBD1 (5 bases). V lost 3 bases, J lost 8 bases, and 19 bases lay in between. The germline CDR1 and CDR2 sequences are MNHEY and SVGAGI. CDR3 size: 16 residues. CDR3 loop: CASSYLTGTRGEKLFF. The CDR3 nucleotides are TGTGCCAGCAGTTATTTAACTGGGACTAGGGGCGAAAAACTGTTTTTT.

The chain is built from TRBV28 and TRBJ1-4; D is unresolved. From germline, CDR1 is MDHEN and CDR2 SYDVKM. V was clipped by 5 bases and J by 6 bases, with 7 bases between them. The CDR3 is 12 amino acids. The CDR3 region has the DNA TGTGCCAGCAGTCCCTCCTATGAAAAACTGTTTTTT. Amino acids: CASSPSYEKLFF.

The CDR3 nucleotides read TGTGCCAGCAGTGAACTAGACAGGTATTCACCCCTCCACTTT. As protein: CASSELDRYSPLHF. The chain employs TRBV6-1 and TRBJ1-6; TRBD1 might be the D (6 bases). CDR1 is MNHNS and CDR2 is SASEGT in the germline V gene. The CDR3 has 14 residues. With 2 bases removed from V and 8 bases from J, the gap between germline ends came to 10 bases.

The chain carries TRBV18 and TRBJ2-3; 7 nucleotides match TRBD1. The CDR3 has 14 amino acids. The V gene's germline CDR1 is KGHSH and CDR2 LQKENI. With V trimmed by 4 bases and J by 1 base, 2 bases remained unmatched. The CDR3 DNA is TGTGCCAGCTCACGGACAGGCCGCACAGATACGCAGTATTTT. It encodes CASSRTGRTDTQYF.

The gene calls are TRBV25-1 and TRBJ2-2, with 8 bases fitting TRBD1. The CDR3 loop spans 15 amino acids. Germline CDR1 and CDR2: MGHDK and SYGVNS. Trimming removed 4 bases from V and 0 bases from J; junction bases left unmatched: 1. The CDR3 spells CASSGQGPNTGELFF. CDR3 bases: TGTGCCAGCAGTGGACAGGGGCCGAACACCGGGGAGCTGTTTTTT.

J is TRBJ2-6 and V is TRBV7-2; D remains unclear. Trimming removed 0 bases at V and 4 bases at J, with 10 bases between. This CDR3 region has 16 residues. CDR1 SGHTA and CDR2 FQGNSA come from the germline V gene. The CDR3 DNA follows: TGTGCCAGCAGCTTAGCGATAGCACCCGGGGCCAACGTCCTGACTTTC. This encodes CASSLAIAPGANVLTF.

The genes are TRBV5-5 and TRBJ1-1, with 8 bases matching TRBD1. Germline-derived CDR1 and CDR2 are SGHKS and YYEKEE (reference sequence). J was trimmed by 5 bases and V by 1 base; bases with no gene match: 13. The CDR3 totals 17 residues. CDR3 region: CASSLWGRGTGRTEAFF. In DNA, the CDR3 is TGTGCCAGCAGCTTGTGGGGGAGGGGGACAGGCCGAACTGAAGCTTTCTTT.

This sequence joins TRBV5-1 and TRBJ1-2, with D unresolved. Deletions cut 3 bases from V and 8 bases from J, with 14 bases between. Germline CDR1 is SGHRS and CDR2 is YFSETQ. The CDR3 contains 13 residues. CDR3 loop: CASSSESPRGYTF. The CDR3 DNA sequence: TGCGCCAGCAGCTCGGAGAGTCCTCGGGGCTACACCTTC.

The chain is built from TRBV11-2 and TRBJ1-6; weak D call: TRBD1 (5 bases). The V end was cut by 5 bases, the J end by 6 bases, with 23 bases between. This CDR3 has 18 residues. Germline V gives CDR1 SGHAT, CDR2 FQNNGV. The CDR3 loop is CASSPRMAGRVPNSPLHF. The DNA for the CDR3 is TGTGCCAGCAGCCCCCGAATGGCAGGGAGGGTACCTAATTCACCCCTCCACTTT.

This rearrangement joins TRBV18 to TRBJ1-2; D is unclear. The length of the CDR3 is 18 residues. Germline CDR1 KGHSH, CDR2 LQKENI. V was cut by 5 bases and J by 0 bases, with 22 bases left in between. DNA for the CDR3: TGTGCCAGCTCATCATCGGTTTTGGCCGGGTCGCCTAACTATGGCTACACCTTC. This translates into CASSSSVLAGSPNYGYTF. The full variable domain, rest sourced from reference TRBV18 and TRBJ1-2, is NAGVMQNPRHLVRRRGQEARLRCSPMKGHSHVYWYRQLPEEGLKFMVYLQKENIIDESGMPKERFSAEFPKEGPSILRIQQVVRGDSAAYFCASSSSVLAGSPNYGYTFGSGTRLTVV.

A few counts support this clone. The CDR3 DNA is TGTGCCAGCAGCCTGACTAGACAAGAGACCCAGTACTTC. Its protein is CASSLTRQETQYF. V is TRBV2 and J is TRBJ2-5; possibly TRBD2 for D (6 bases). From germline, CDR1 is SNHLY and CDR2 FYNNEI. V was clipped by 6 bases and J by 2 bases, with 10 bases between them. The length of the CDR3 is 13 residues.

This clone was detected once. This sequence joins TRBV11-2 and TRBJ2-1; TRBD1 agrees at 8 bases. The V and J ends lost 5 bases and 5 bases, in that order; junction bases with no gene match: 17. CDR1 is SGHAT and CDR2 is FQNNGV in the germline V gene. The CDR3 covers 18 residues. Written as DNA, the CDR3 is TGTGCCAGCAGCCCACGGGCAGGGGGCGGTGTACCCCACAATGAGCAGTTCTTC. This codes for CASSPRAGGGVPHNEQFF. Looking up the rest from reference TRBV11-2 and TRBJ2-1 gives the full variable domain: EAGVAQSPRYKIIEKRQSVAFWCNPISGHATLYWYQQILGQGPKLLIQFQNNGVVDDSQLPKDRFSAERLKGVDSTLKIQPAKLEDSAVYLCASSPRAGGGVPHNEQFFGPGTRLTVL.

This chain joins TRBV4-2 and TRBJ1-1; D remains ambiguous. Germline CDR1 and CDR2: LGHNA and YNFKEQ. The CDR3 is 16 amino acids. The germline V and J ends were trimmed by 4 bases and 0 bases, with 15 bases remaining between them. CDR3 residues: CASSPRGMAVNTEAFF. The CDR3 DNA reads as TGTGCCAGCAGCCCCAGAGGAATGGCAGTGAACACTGAAGCTTTCTTT.

V gene TRBV7-6 combines with J gene TRBJ2-3, with D perhaps matching TRBD2 (5 bases). This CDR3 has 12 amino acids. Germline loops: CDR1 SGHVS, CDR2 FNYEAQ. Trimming shortened V by 2 bases and J by 6 bases, and 6 bases separated the two germline ends. The CDR3 is CASSLWEDTQYF. In nucleotides, the CDR3 is TGTGCCAGCAGCTTATGGGAGGATACGCAGTATTTT.

This CDR3 is CASSSLTGTGTEAFF. The CDR3 DNA reads as TGTGCCAGCAGCTCACTGACAGGGACTGGGACTGAAGCTTTCTTT. V usage is TRBV7-2 and J usage is TRBJ1-1; TRBD1 matches at 7 bases. Germline V lookup: CDR1 SGHTA, CDR2 FQGNSA. Trimming removed 4 bases from V and 5 bases from J; junction bases left unmatched: 10. This CDR3 has 15 residues.